The text below deals with one TCR beta chain. Original analysis: Reference gene primer amplification yielded estimated nucleated cell counts. Assay used: immunoSEQ multiplex PCR; TCRdb lists only in-frame clones, some missing. The V and J calls and clone size are taken from that table; D and trimming were inferred from the DNA. The repertoire consists of roughly 200,000 clones, with 80% to 85% occurring once and the leading ten covering 4% to 5.5%. The CDR3 runs to 14 residues. Germline CDR1 reads LNHNV; CDR2 reads YYDKDF (reference sequence). V was pared by 1 base and J by 4 bases, with 4 bases of the junction left unmatched. This specimen comes from a study of blood T cell repertoires in COVID-19. Study-level background: From T cells, B-cell-depleted T cells, or PBMCs came the material, which was cDNA or gDNA.

The specimen sequenced was peripheral blood. The origin of this receptor is a middle-aged man with active or convalescent COVID-19. V usage is TRBV15 and J usage is TRBJ2-7, with 7 bases identical to TRBD2. The CDR3 DNA reads as TGTGCCACCAGCAGAGGGGGGGGAACGTACGAGCAGTACTTC. As protein: CATSRGGGTYEQYF.